Following are 30 T cell receptor beta chains from one sample sequenced in a study of CD8 T cells in ankylosing spondylitis. TCRdb passed the 5' RACE reads through MiXCR, listing each CDR3 protein once. The sample contains about 480,000 distinct CDR3 sequences, 17% of which appear only once. Study conclusions and caveats: Apparently characteristic of ankylosing spondylitis blood was a TCR beta motif (under ten highly homologous variants).

Their specific antigens are unknown. Material: blood, either unsorted or a sorted T cell fraction (not recorded which). Receptors were obtained from a male donor with ankylosing spondylitis.

There are many counts of this clonotype. This chain uses TRBV7-2 with TRBJ1-5; D remains ambiguous. Trimming took 2 bases from V and 5 from J, leaving 7 bases between them. This CDR3 contains 13 residues. In germline, CDR1 is SGHTA, CDR2 FQGNSA. The CDR3 reads CASSLFGDQPQHF. As DNA, the CDR3 is TGTGCCAGCAGCTTATTCGGGGATCAGCCCCAGCATTTT.

There are many counts of this clonotype. The rearrangement uses TRBV12-3 or TRBV12-4 and TRBJ1-1; D uncertain. V was shortened by 5 bases and J by 1 base, with 17 bases between the two germline ends. The CDR3 runs to 16 residues. The CDR3 spells CASSPRSEAGNTEAFF. The CDR3 DNA sequence: TGTGCCAGCAGTCCTCGATCAGAGGCAGGGAACACTGAAGCTTTCTTT.

The chain carries TRBV4-3 and TRBJ2-7; a weak D match, TRBD2 (6 bases). V lost 0 bases and J lost 5, with 11 bases in between. This CDR3 has 14 amino acids. The germline V gene has CDR1 LGHNA and CDR2 YSLEER. CDR3 sequence (DNA): TGCGCCAGCAGCCAAGAGGGAGGCCCCCACGAGCAGTACTTC. Translated, it gives CASSQEGGPHEQYF.

Notes on this clonotype: The CDR3 does not close with the conserved phenylalanine or tryptophan, likely indicating a read error. Because the CDR3's place on the DNA is in doubt, the DNA is left out and the CDR3 is given as listed by TCRdb. The V gene is TRBV23-1, the J gene TRBJ2-1. TRBV23-1 is identified as an open reading frame with a role that is uncertain. The CDR3 sequence runs 8 residues, both termini included. CDR3: CASSQCGI.

V gene TRBV20-1 combines with J gene TRBJ2-1, with D hard to call. The length of the CDR3 is 18 residues. V was trimmed by 0 bases and J by 8 bases, leaving 26 bases between them. Germline V lookup: CDR1 DFQATT, CDR2 SNEGSKA (reference sequence). The CDR3 nucleotides read TGCAGTGCTAGAGAACAAACAAATATGGGTTTTCCCCATTATGAGCAGTTCTTC. Amino acids: CSAREQTNMGFPHYEQFF.

The V call is TRBV9, the J call TRBJ1-4; 9 bases align to TRBD1. CDR3 size: 15 residues. The germline V gene encodes CDR1 SGDLS and CDR2 YYNGEE. V was clipped by 0 bases and J by 6 bases; unmatched bases: 3. CDR3 DNA: TGTGCCAGCAGCGTAGCGGGACAGGGTGATGAAAAACTGTTTTTT. Translating gives CASSVAGQGDEKLFF.

The chain uses TRBV7-9 and TRBJ2-1; D perhaps matches TRBD2 (6 bases). Trimming took 5 bases from V and 10 from J, leaving 15 bases between them. Germline-derived CDR1 and CDR2 are SEHNR and FQNEAQ (reference sequence). This CDR3 region has 13 residues. The CDR3 reads CASSKLGGGEQFF. In DNA form, the CDR3 reads TGTGCCAGCAGCAAATTAGGAGGAGGGGAGCAGTTCTTC.

The table lists this clonotype with a few counts. The junction differs from germline at one of its ends, possibly a read error. This chain links TRBV18 with TRBJ1-1; D is uncertain. CDR1 and CDR2 from the germline V gene are KGHSH and LQKENI. The CDR3 spans 19 residues. The CDR3 region has the DNA TGTGCCAGCTCACCACCACCGACCCCCCTACAGAGGGTTCCCTTTGAAACTTTCTTT. This sequence encodes CASSPPPTPLQRVPFETFF.

This chain connects TRBV25-1 to TRBJ2-1; 14 bases align to TRBD2. The CDR3 spans 16 residues. Germline CDR1 MGHDK, CDR2 SYGVNS. J gave up 5 bases and V 2 bases, and 2 bases lay outside the gene matches. CDR3 region: CASSERLAGGNNEQFF. In nucleotides, the CDR3 is TGTGCCAGCAGTGAACGACTAGCGGGAGGGAACAATGAGCAGTTCTTC.

The chain joins TRBV5-6 to TRBJ2-1; D uncertain. Per germline, CDR1 SGHDT and CDR2 YYEEEE. The CDR3 runs to 14 residues. The V gene lost 4 bases and the J gene lost 4 bases, with 12 bases spanning the gap. For the CDR3, the DNA is TGTGCCAGCAGCCTGTTCGTGGCGTACAATGAGCAGTTCTTC. Its protein product is CASSLFVAYNEQFF.

This clonotype was picked up a small number of times. The chain couples TRBV11-2 to TRBJ2-3; TRBD2 matches 8 bases. Germline V lookup: CDR1 SGHAT, CDR2 FQNNGV. The CDR3 is 15 amino acids. Trimming took 5 bases from V and 6 from J; bases not matched to a gene: 10. CDR3 protein: CASSRGPSSGDTQYF. CDR3 nucleotide sequence: TGTGCCAGCAGCCGGGGACCATCTAGCGGGGATACGCAGTATTTT.

This clonotype was observed at least ten times. The genes are TRBV12-3 or TRBV12-4 and TRBJ1-6; TRBD1 agrees at 8 bases. Germline trimming cut 5 bases from V and 6 bases from J; bases unmatched to any gene: 6. This CDR3 region has 15 residues. The CDR3 sequence: CASSEGQGFNSPLHF. For the CDR3, the DNA is TGTGCCAGCAGTGAAGGACAGGGTTTTAATTCACCCCTCCACTTT.

This clonotype was picked up a small number of times. The rearrangement uses TRBV5-1 and TRBJ2-3; the D gene is possibly TRBD2 (6 bases). Germline V CDR1 and CDR2: SGHRS, YFSETQ. The V and J ends lost 5 bases and 2 bases respectively, with 12 bases between them. CDR3 length: 14 residues. CDR3 DNA: TGCGCCAGCAGGGGCGGGGAGATCACAGATACGCAGTATTTT. Translation gives CASRGGEITDTQYF.

A few counts support this clonotype. V is TRBV6-5 and J is TRBJ1-5, with 9 bases that match TRBD1. Germline loops: CDR1 MNHEY, CDR2 SVGAGI. There are 16 residues in the CDR3. Trimming removed 0 bases from V and 4 bases from J; junction bases left unmatched: 4. In nucleotides, the CDR3 is TGTGCCAGCAGTTACTCTATGGGGACAGGGAATCAGCCCCAGCATTTT. Amino acid sequence: CASSYSMGTGNQPQHF.

The V call is TRBV6-2 or TRBV6-3, the J call TRBJ2-7, with no clear D. The CDR3 totals 13 residues. V dropped 2 bases and J dropped 4 bases, with 9 bases sitting between them. Germline V CDR1 and CDR2: MNHEY, SVGEGT. In nucleotides, the CDR3 is TGTGCCAGCAGTTACCTACCCCTTTACGAGCAGTACTTC. Protein sequence: CASSYLPLYEQYF.

J is TRBJ2-3 and V is TRBV7-9, with 11 bases matching TRBD1. The CDR3 has 16 amino acids. Losses at the gene ends were 5 bases for V and 6 bases for J; bases not matched to a gene: 10. CDR1 and CDR2 from the germline V gene are SEHNR and FQNEAQ (reference sequence). CDR3 nucleotides: TGTGCCAGCAGCCCTTGGACAGGGGGCTCAGGGGATACGCAGTATTTT. Translation gives CASSPWTGGSGDTQYF.

For this clonotype: Sequence at one end of the junction differs from germline and may be a read error. V and J are TRBV20-1 and TRBJ2-7; 8 bases fit TRBD2. Germline V lookup: CDR1 DFQATT, CDR2 SNEGSKA (reference sequence). The CDR3 covers 17 residues. The CDR3 spells CCARDVERREVSYEQYF. The CDR3 region has the DNA TGCTGTGCTAGAGATGTGGAAAGGCGGGAGGTATCCTACGAGCAGTACTTC.

J is TRBJ2-5 and V is TRBV7-2; D unresolved. The V end lost 8 bases, the J end lost 5 bases, and 15 bases lay between the germline ends. The CDR3 has 13 residues. The germline gives CDR1 SGHTA, CDR2 FQGNSA. CDR3 bases: TGTGCCAGCTCACTTTCTTATGATGAGACCCAGTACTTC. Translated, it gives CASSLSYDETQYF.

This sequence joins TRBV7-2 and TRBJ2-1; 9 positions match TRBD2. The V gene end was trimmed by 6 bases and the J gene end by 6 bases; junction bases not matched to a gene: 12. CDR3 length equals 16 residues. Looked up from germline, CDR1 is SGHTA and CDR2 is FQGNSA. The CDR3 sequence is CASSRTPGLAINEQFF. CDR3 in DNA: TGTGCCAGCAGTCGTACTCCGGGACTAGCCATCAATGAGCAGTTCTTC.

In this sample, this clonotype turned up a few times. The chain carries TRBV20-1 and TRBJ1-5; 7 nucleotides match TRBD1. With 5 bases clipped from V and 0 bases from J, the junction kept 7 bases outside the gene matches. CDR1 DFQATT and CDR2 SNEGSKA come from the germline V gene (reference sequence). The CDR3 totals 15 residues. CDR3 nucleotide sequence: TGCAGTGCTCGCGACAGGGCTAGTAGCAATCAGCCCCAGCATTTT. It translates to CSARDRASSNQPQHF.

The chain recombines TRBV5-5 with TRBJ1-2; a weak D match, TRBD1 (5 bases). Trimming cost V 0 bases and J 4 bases, with 10 bases left between them. The CDR3 consists of 14 residues. The germline gives CDR1 SGHKS, CDR2 YYEKEE (reference sequence). CDR3 sequence reads: CASSLAEGTYGYTF. DNA for the CDR3: TGTGCCAGCAGCTTGGCCGAAGGGACCTATGGCTACACCTTC.

This clonotype came up many times. This chain links TRBV29-1 with TRBJ1-1; 9 bases are a match to TRBD1. Germline CDR1 and CDR2: SQVTM and ANQGSEA. This CDR3 contains 12 residues. J lost 5 bases, V lost 4 bases, and 2 bases had no gene match. The CDR3 loop reads CSVVTGGTEAFF. The CDR3 DNA follows: TGCAGCGTTGTGACAGGGGGGACTGAAGCTTTCTTT.

This clonotype was detected a few times. The chain is built from TRBV6-1 and TRBJ1-5; D is ambiguous. The V end lost 7 bases, the J end lost 9 bases, and 16 bases lay between the germline ends. CDR1 is MNHNS, CDR2 SASEGT, per germline. CDR3 length: 13 amino acids. The chain's CDR3 is CASTRAPAWPQHF. For the CDR3, the DNA is TGTGCCAGCACTAGGGCCCCTGCATGGCCCCAGCATTTT.

The rearrangement links TRBV6-1 to TRBJ2-4; maybe TRBD2 (6 bases). This CDR3 is 13 amino acids long. The germline CDR1 and CDR2 sequences are MNHNS and SASEGT. V was trimmed by 0 bases and J by 13 bases, leaving 13 bases between them. The CDR3 nucleotides are TGTGCCAGCAGTGAAGCGTCCGGGCGGGGACAGTACTTC. Translating it yields CASSEASGRGQYF.

The gene calls are TRBV15 and TRBJ1-2; 7 bases align to TRBD1. The CDR3 extends over 16 amino acids. The germline CDR1 and CDR2 sequences are LNHNV and YYDKDF (reference sequence). V trimming: 0 bases; J trimming: 4 bases; junction bases outside the gene matches: 8. CDR3 residues: CATSRDLRTGVYGYTF. As DNA, the CDR3 is TGTGCCACCAGCAGAGATTTACGGACAGGCGTCTATGGCTACACCTTC.

In this sample, this clonotype turned up a few times. The chain carries TRBV11-2 and TRBJ2-4; no clear D gene. This CDR3 spans 14 amino acids. Germline CDR1 SGHAT, CDR2 FQNNGV. The V end lost 1 base, the J end lost 8 bases, and 12 bases lay between the germline ends. The CDR3 loop reads CASSLGSPSYIQYF. DNA for the CDR3: TGTGCCAGCAGCTTAGGATCGCCCTCATACATTCAGTACTTC.

The V gene is TRBV25-1, the J gene TRBJ2-1; D is tentatively TRBD1 or TRBD2 (5 bases each). V was clipped by 4 bases and J by 6 bases, with 13 bases between them. The CDR3 covers 14 residues. Germline values: CDR1 MGHDK, CDR2 SYGVNS. The CDR3 DNA sequence: TGTGCCAGCAGTGCGGGACCCCCGGGCAATGAGCAGTTCTTC. Translation: CASSAGPPGNEQFF.

This clonotype turned up a few times. The rearrangement uses TRBV20-1 and TRBJ1-5; D remains unclear. This CDR3 comprises 17 residues. The germline gives CDR1 DFQATT, CDR2 SNEGSKA (reference sequence). V was trimmed by 3 bases and J by 0 bases, leaving 18 bases between them. DNA for the CDR3: TGCAGTGCTAGCCGAGCGCAGGAGTACTATAGCAATCAGCCCCAGCATTTT. It yields the protein CSASRAQEYYSNQPQHF.

V is TRBV3-1 and J is TRBJ1-5; no definite D call. V was cut by 0 bases and J by 7 bases, with 13 bases left in between. Germline V gives CDR1 LGHDT, CDR2 YNNKEL (reference sequence). This CDR3 is 15 amino acids long. CDR3 in amino acids: CASSQDRGRGQPQHF. The DNA for the CDR3 is TGTGCCAGCAGCCAAGACCGGGGAAGAGGGCAGCCCCAGCATTTT.

This chain connects TRBV20-1 to TRBJ2-7; D is unclear. The germline CDR1 and CDR2 sequences are DFQATT and SNEGSKA (reference sequence). There are 13 residues in the CDR3. The ends were cut back, 6 bases at V and 2 bases at J, with 14 bases in the middle. CDR3 DNA sequence: TGCAGTGCAACAGTTGGGTATGCCTACGAGCAGTACTTC. This sequence encodes CSATVGYAYEQYF.